Presented here are 11 T cell receptor beta chains from one specimen sequenced in a study of blood T cells in healthy people across ages. Using a J-beta primer mix together with a sample-barcoded 5' primer, a second PCR was run for about 7 to 12 cycles. Via MiXCR, TCRdb re-called the 5' RACE reads, giving one row per CDR3 protein. The sample yields 1,500,000 or so distinct CDR3 sequences, around 59% seen once. The specimen sequenced was blood. The origin of the receptors is a young man in good health.

V gene TRBV3-1 combines with J gene TRBJ2-3; D is uncertain. V shed 4 bases and J shed 2 bases, with 10 bases lying between them. This CDR3 has 14 residues. Germline V CDR1 and CDR2: LGHDT, YNNKEL (reference sequence). The CDR3: CASSPSPLTDTQYF. CDR3 bases: TGTGCCAGCAGCCCCTCACCCCTCACAGATACGCAGTATTTT.

The chain recombines TRBV6-5 with TRBJ2-3; TRBD1 matches at 7 bases. The length of the CDR3 is 16 residues. Unmatched junction bases numbered 19, after V lost 7 bases and J lost 9 bases. Germline assignment: CDR1 MNHEY and CDR2 SVGAGI. The chain's CDR3 is CASKGARDDALRTQYF. CDR3 bases: TGTGCCAGCAAGGGGGCCCGGGACGACGCACTTCGGACGCAGTATTTT.

V gene TRBV4-2 combines with J gene TRBJ2-5; 7 nucleotides agree with TRBD2. With 0 bases clipped from V and 11 bases from J, the junction kept 24 bases outside the gene matches. Germline V gene lookup returns CDR1 LGHNA and CDR2 YNFKEQ. The CDR3 extends over 19 amino acids. The CDR3 DNA is TGTGCCAGCAGCCAAGAGACTAGCTTACTGTTCAGGAGCTACAATGAGCAGTACTTC. Translated: CASSQETSLLFRSYNEQYF.

The rearrangement joins TRBV7-2 to TRBJ2-3; D is unresolved. Germline assignment: CDR1 SGHTA and CDR2 FQGNSA. V was cut by 5 bases and J by 2 bases, with 8 bases left in between. The length of the CDR3 is 13 residues. CDR3 coding DNA: TGTGCCAGCAGCGTAGTGATCACAGATACGCAGTATTTT. Translating gives CASSVVITDTQYF.

The V gene is TRBV6-5, the J gene TRBJ2-4; D might be TRBD1 (5 bases). Matching the DNA end better, TRBJ2-7 makes the J call doubtful. Germline V gene data show CDR1 as MNHEY and CDR2 as SVGAGI. The CDR3 has 15 residues. CDR3 bases: TGTGCCAGCAGTTATTGGGGCAGGGTCTCCTACGAGCAGTACTTC. Translated, it gives CASSYWGRVSYEQYF.

The rearrangement joins TRBV20-1 to TRBJ2-1; 8 bases agree with TRBD2. Germline CDR1 and CDR2: DFQATT and SNEGSKA (reference sequence). The length of the CDR3 is 17 residues. V shed 1 base and J 9 bases; nucleotides not matched to a gene: 17. This CDR3 reads CSARVRRREEARGEQFF. The CDR3 nucleotides are TGCAGTGCTAGAGTCCGCCGGCGGGAGGAAGCCAGGGGTGAGCAGTTCTTC.

This chain uses TRBV9 with TRBJ2-7, with no clear D. Trimming took 0 bases from V and 6 from J, leaving 10 bases between them. CDR1 is SGDLS and CDR2 is YYNGEE in the germline V gene. The CDR3 runs 13 residues. Written as DNA, the CDR3 is TGTGCCAGCAGCGTAGCCCCGTTACGCGAGCAGTACTTC. Translation: CASSVAPLREQYF.

The chain has TRBV20-1 and TRBJ1-1, with D possibly TRBD1 on 5 matching bases. Germline CDR1 DFQATT, CDR2 SNEGSKA (reference sequence). The CDR3 has 13 residues. The germline V and J ends were trimmed by 3 bases and 6 bases, with 14 bases remaining between them. CDR3 in DNA: TGCAGTGCTAGTACAGGCCCTGGGGCTGAAGCTTTCTTT. This encodes CSASTGPGAEAFF.

The chain links TRBV2 to TRBJ1-2; TRBD1 matches at 8 bases. The germline V gene encodes CDR1 SNHLY and CDR2 FYNNEI. J was trimmed by 5 bases and V by 6 bases; bases with no gene match: 11. The CDR3 runs to 15 residues. CDR3 residues: CASRADRDLWYGYTF. In nucleotides, the CDR3 is TGTGCCAGCAGAGCGGACAGGGACCTGTGGTATGGCTACACCTTC.

The V call is TRBV19, the J call TRBJ1-1; D might be TRBD1 (6 bases). Trimming took 3 bases from V and 7 from J, leaving 15 bases between them. Germline lookup yields CDR1 LNHDA and CDR2 SQIVND (reference sequence). There are 14 residues in the CDR3. The CDR3 DNA reads TGTGCCAGTAGTATTTCTGGGCAGGGGTGTGAAGCTTTCTTT. Protein sequence: CASSISGQGCEAFF.

The chain carries TRBV29-1 and TRBJ2-3, with 8 positions matching TRBD1. Germline V gene lookup returns CDR1 SQVTM and CDR2 ANQGSEA. The V gene end was trimmed by 6 bases and the J gene end by 4 bases; junction bases not matched to a gene: 6. The CDR3 runs to 13 residues. Here the CDR3 reads CSVPTGDPDTQYF. The CDR3 coding sequence is TGCAGCGTCCCGACAGGGGACCCAGATACGCAGTATTTT.